The present entry profiles one T cell receptor beta chain with its context. The data derive from a study of blood T cell repertoires in COVID-19. As for the study in general: COVID-19 samples collected from the United States, Italy and Spain covered acute and convalescent phases. The cDNA or gDNA used as material had been derived from T cells, B-cell-depleted T cells, or PBMCs.

As processed by the authors: From reference gene primer amplification, estimates of nucleated cell counts were derived. TCRdb's table, derived via immunoSEQ multiplex PCR, lists solely in-frame clones and lacks some. From that table come the V and J calls and clone size; the DNA was used to work out D and trimming. The data contain about 230,000 clones, more than 80% of them seen just once; the ten biggest clones take up 2% to 3%. Germline V gene lookup returns CDR1 SEHNR and CDR2 FQNEAQ (reference sequence). Unmatched junction bases numbered 13, after V lost 5 bases and J lost 3 bases. This CDR3 spans 18 amino acids.

The chain employs TRBV7-9 and TRBJ2-3; TRBD2 matches at 11 bases. This TCR derives from a young man with COVID-19, enrolled during active disease. Sequences were obtained from peripheral blood. The CDR3 region has the DNA TGTGCCAGCAGCCCCCTTTACGGTAGCGGGGGGGGAACAGATACGCAGTATTTT. This sequence encodes CASSPLYGSGGGTDTQYF.